A single sample is the source of the 17 T cell receptor beta chains below, sequenced in a study of cytomegalovirus exposure and HLA in healthy donors. Clones were sequenced by immunoSEQ multiplex PCR, and TCRdb holds only the in-frame ones, with some missing. The data show about 120,000 clones, with roughly 89% seen just once and approximately 1.1% held by the top ten. Sequencing was performed on PBMCs. The receptors shown here come from a woman aged 18-30 years in good health and CMV-seronegative.

The rearrangement links TRBV6-6 to TRBJ2-1; 7 nucleotides line up with TRBD2. The ends lost 6 bases at V and 5 bases at J; junction bases unmatched: 13. This CDR3 region has 16 residues. Looked up from germline, CDR1 is MNHNY and CDR2 is SVGAGI (reference sequence). As DNA, the CDR3 is TGTGCCAGCAGCTCCTGGGAGGGTCGGGTCAACAATGAGCAGTTCTTC. Its translation: CASSSWEGRVNNEQFF.

This clone was observed once. V is TRBV5-6 and J is TRBJ1-5, with D perhaps matching TRBD1 (6 bases). The CDR3 spans 14 residues. Germline values: CDR1 SGHDT, CDR2 YYEEEE. The ends were cut back, 0 bases at V and 4 bases at J, with 8 bases in the middle. CDR3 in amino acids: CASSLATGNQPQHF. The DNA for the CDR3 is TGTGCCAGCAGCTTGGCCACAGGGAATCAGCCCCAGCATTTT.

Here the CDR3 DNA reads TGTGCCAGCTCACCAGGACTAGGCTACGAGCAGTACTTC. It codes for CASSPGLGYEQYF. The chain joins TRBV18 to TRBJ2-7, with 7 bases identical to TRBD2. Germline CDR1 and CDR2: KGHSH and LQKENI. V gave up 2 bases and J gave up 3 bases; unmatched junction bases: 1. This CDR3 has 13 amino acids.

This clone was counted a single time. The chain combines TRBV11-2 with TRBJ2-7, with D possibly being TRBD2 (6 bases). The V gene lost 3 bases and the J gene lost 7 bases, with 13 bases spanning the gap. Germline assignment: CDR1 SGHAT and CDR2 FQNNGV. The CDR3 loop spans 13 amino acids. CDR3 bases: TGTGCCAGCAGCTTGACTAGATCTGGGGAGCAGTACGTC. The encoded protein is CASSLTRSGEQYV.

The chain carries TRBV14 and TRBJ2-3; no clear D. Looked up from germline, CDR1 is SGHDN and CDR2 is FVKESK. V was trimmed by 1 base and J by 2 bases, leaving 10 bases between them. The length of the CDR3 is 15 residues. CDR3 bases: TGTGCCAGCAGCCAAGGGGCTTCCCCCACAGATACGCAGTATTTT. This codes for CASSQGASPTDTQYF.

J is TRBJ2-6 and V is TRBV4-2; maybe TRBD1 (5 bases). CDR1 is LGHNA, CDR2 YNFKEQ, per germline. The CDR3 sequence is 17 residues long. Trimming took off 0 bases at V and 4 bases at J, with 13 bases between the two ends. Written as DNA, the CDR3 is TGTGCCAGCAGCCAAGAAACCCCAGGGCACGGGGCCAACGTCCTGACTTTC. It codes for CASSQETPGHGANVLTF.

The rearrangement links TRBV6-5 to TRBJ1-5; 7 positions agree with TRBD1. Germline trimming cut 9 bases from V and 1 base from J; bases unmatched to any gene: 9. CDR3 length: 15 amino acids. Germline CDR1 MNHEY, CDR2 SVGAGI. CDR3 nucleotides: TGTGCCAGTACCGACAGGGCGGCGAGCAATCAGCCCCAGCATTTT. Amino acids: CASTDRAASNQPQHF.

This chain connects TRBV11-1 to TRBJ1-1; D gene unclear. Between the trimmed V and J ends, which lost 2 bases and 1 base, there was a span of 14 bases. This CDR3 has 16 residues. CDR1 is SGHAT, CDR2 FQDESV, per germline (reference sequence). The CDR3 DNA follows: TGTGCCAGCAGCTTAAAGCGAGGGCGGCCGAACACTGAAGCTTTCTTT. It encodes CASSLKRGRPNTEAFF.

The CDR3: CASSSQGNTEAFF. CDR3 DNA sequence: TGTGCCAGCAGTTCTCAGGGAAACACTGAAGCTTTCTTT. V usage is TRBV28 and J usage is TRBJ1-1, with D tentatively TRBD1 (5 bases). V was clipped by 4 bases and J by 2 bases, with 8 bases between them. Per the germline V gene, CDR1 is MDHEN and CDR2 is SYDVKM. This CDR3 has 13 residues.

The chain is built from TRBV6-5 and TRBJ1-4; TRBD1 might be the D (6 bases). CDR3 size: 15 residues. Trimming cost V 6 bases and J 7 bases, with 18 bases left between them. Germline-derived CDR1 and CDR2 are MNHEY and SVGAGI. The CDR3 loop is CASREPTGRGEKLFF. In nucleotides, the CDR3 is TGTGCCAGCAGGGAACCCACAGGGCGAGGTGAAAAACTGTTTTTT.

The chain recombines TRBV2 with TRBJ2-3; D gene ambiguous. Trimming removed 2 bases at V and 0 bases at J, with 9 bases between. This CDR3 contains 15 residues. The germline CDR1 and CDR2 sequences are SNHLY and FYNNEI. The CDR3 DNA is TGTGCCAGCAGTGAAACGTGGGCTAGCACAGATACGCAGTATTTT. It codes for CASSETWASTDTQYF.

The chain has TRBV2 and TRBJ2-3; 8 bases fit TRBD2. The CDR3 extends over 18 amino acids. V lost 5 bases and J lost 2; bases outside the gene matches: 15. Germline CDR1 and CDR2: SNHLY and FYNNEI. CDR3 nucleotide sequence: TGTGCCAGCAGTAATCCTCTGGCCGGGGGGGCAGACACAGATACGCAGTATTTT. Translation: CASSNPLAGGADTDTQYF. Complete variable domain (other parts from reference TRBV2 and TRBJ2-3): EPEVTQTPSHQVTQMGQEVILRCVPISNHLYFYWYRQILGQKVEFLVSFYNNEISEKSEIFDDQFSVERPDGSNFTLKIRSTKLEDSAMYFCASSNPLAGGADTDTQYFGPGTRLTVL.

The chain carries TRBV6-5 and TRBJ1-2; 7 bases are shared with TRBD1. CDR1 MNHEY and CDR2 SVGAGI come from the germline V gene. This CDR3 is 14 amino acids long. V lost 5 bases to trimming and J lost 4 bases; unmatched junction nucleotides: 7. The CDR3 region is CASSLNRGSYGYTF. The DNA for the CDR3 is TGTGCCAGCAGTCTTAACAGGGGCAGCTATGGCTACACCTTC.

The J gene is TRBJ1-4, the V gene TRBV7-8; D not certain. V was trimmed by 3 bases and J by 5 bases, leaving 10 bases between them. The CDR3 totals 14 residues. Germline V lookup: CDR1 SGHVS, CDR2 FQNEAQ. CDR3 region: CASSFGRSNEKLFF. The DNA for the CDR3 is TGTGCCAGCAGCTTTGGTCGGTCGAATGAAAAACTGTTTTTT.

The chain uses TRBV28 and TRBJ1-4; the match to TRBD1 covers 7 bases. The J segment lost 5 bases and the V segment lost 7 bases, leaving 1 base of the junction unmatched. The CDR3 is 12 amino acids. Germline V lookup: CDR1 MDHEN, CDR2 SYDVKM. This chain's CDR3 is CASTGQNEKLFF. The CDR3 bases are TGTGCCAGCACGGGACAGAATGAAAAACTGTTTTTT.

This clone was detected only once. This chain connects TRBV28 to TRBJ1-4; 10 nucleotides match TRBD1. V lost 5 bases, J lost 7 bases, and 10 bases stayed unmatched. The V gene's germline CDR1 is MDHEN and CDR2 SYDVKM. There are 16 residues in the CDR3. Here the CDR3 DNA reads TGTGCCAGCAGTCCAGTACGGGGGACAGGGGCTGAAAAACTGTTTTTT. As protein: CASSPVRGTGAEKLFF.

The V gene is TRBV28, the J gene TRBJ2-3; D might be TRBD1 (5 bases). The CDR3 totals 16 residues. Germline V gene lookup returns CDR1 MDHEN and CDR2 SYDVKM. V dropped 4 bases and J dropped 2 bases, with 16 bases sitting between them. CDR3 residues: CASSSMLAGFTDTQYF. DNA of the CDR3: TGTGCCAGCAGTTCCATGTTGGCAGGGTTCACAGATACGCAGTATTTT.